The 7 T cell receptor beta chains below were found in one sample sequenced in a study of blood T cell repertoires in COVID-19. The assay was immunoSEQ multiplex PCR, and TCRdb's table has in-frame clones only and misses some. The sample records fewer than 120,000 clones, about 85% being singletons. Sequencing was done on a sample of peripheral blood. Receptors were obtained from a human donor in a cohort sampled during active COVID-19.

J is TRBJ2-3 and V is TRBV7-2; the match to TRBD2 covers 10 bases. Germline lookup yields CDR1 SGHTA and CDR2 FQGNSA. Trimming at V came to 4 bases and at J to 2 bases, leaving 12 bases not matched to a gene. The CDR3 is 18 residues long. The CDR3 protein is CASSSRGGSGGDTDTQYF. The CDR3 DNA reads as TGTGCCAGCAGCTCCCGGGGGGGGAGCGGGGGGGACACAGATACGCAGTATTTT.

The V call is TRBV7-3, the J call TRBJ2-2; 8 bases line up with TRBD1. The CDR3 contains 16 residues. Trimming removed 7 bases from V and 6 bases from J; junction bases left unmatched: 13. The germline CDR1 and CDR2 sequences are SGHTA and FQGTGA. The CDR3 protein is CASTQTGGRRSGELFF. CDR3 nucleotides: TGTGCCAGCACCCAAACAGGGGGTCGGCGCTCCGGGGAGCTGTTTTTT.

V is TRBV30 and J is TRBJ2-3; weak D call: TRBD1 (5 bases). Trimming pared 0 bases from V and 0 bases from J, leaving 10 bases between. The CDR3 is 15 amino acids. Germline CDR1 GTSNPN, CDR2 SVGIG (reference sequence). The CDR3 DNA follows: TGTGCCTGGAGTGTATCCAGGGTCAGCACAGATACGCAGTATTTT. Translation gives CAWSVSRVSTDTQYF.

The J gene is TRBJ2-1, the V gene TRBV5-8; 11 bases align to TRBD2. This CDR3 has 15 amino acids. Germline CDR1 is SGHTS and CDR2 is YDEGEE. The junction had 2 bases not matched to a gene; V was cut back by 3 bases and J by 3 bases. The CDR3 bases are TGTGCCAGCAGCTACGGACTAGCGGGCTACAATGAGCAGTTCTTC. Translating it yields CASSYGLAGYNEQFF.

The chain carries TRBV25-1 and TRBJ2-6, with 7 positions matching TRBD2. The CDR3 is 17 amino acids. V trimming: 3 bases; J trimming: 0 bases; junction bases outside the gene matches: 5. Looked up from germline, CDR1 is MGHDK and CDR2 is SYGVNS. As DNA, the CDR3 is TGTGCCAGCAGTGACGCGGGGGTGGGCTCTGGGGCCAACGTCCTGACTTTC. Translating gives CASSDAGVGSGANVLTF.

The J gene is TRBJ1-2, the V gene TRBV9, with no clear D. The CDR3 spans 11 residues. Germline CDR1 is SGDLS and CDR2 is YYNGEE. V gave up 5 bases and J gave up 12 bases, with 14 bases separating them. The CDR3 loop reads CASRVVRGHTF. The CDR3 nucleotides are TGTGCCAGCAGAGTGGTGAGAGGGCACACCTTC. The variable domain in full, completed from reference TRBV9 and TRBJ1-2, reads DSGVTQTPKHLITATGQRVTLRCSPRSGDLSVYWYQQSLDQGLQFLIQYYNGEERAKGNILERFSAQQFPDLHSELNLSSLELGDSALYFCASRVVRGHTFGSGTRLTVV.

V usage is TRBV5-6 and J usage is TRBJ2-5, with D possibly matching TRBD2 (6 bases). The CDR3 is 14 residues long. V lost 4 bases and J 5 bases, leaving 15 bases between the germline ends. Germline V CDR1 and CDR2: SGHDT, YYEEEE. The CDR3 coding sequence is TGTGCCAGCAGCCCCGGGACTCCAGGGGAGACCCAGTACTTC. Translating gives CASSPGTPGETQYF. Filled out from reference TRBV5-6 and TRBJ2-5, the complete variable domain reads DAGVTQSPTHLIKTRGQQVTLRCSPKSGHDTVSWYQQALGQGPQFIFQYYEEEERQRGNFPDRFSGHQFPNYSSELNVNALLLGDSALYLCASSPGTPGETQYFGPGTRLLVL.